This TCR beta chain comes out of a study of blood T cell repertoires in COVID-19. Study-wide context: Sample material is recorded as cDNA or gDNA derived from T cells, B-cell-depleted T cells, or PBMCs.

CDR3 length equals 16 residues. V shed 3 bases, J shed 4 bases, and the junction held 9 bases outside the gene matches. Germline assignment: CDR1 MRHNA and CDR2 SNTAGT. Only in-frame clones appear in the TCRdb table, and some are missing; sequencing was by immunoSEQ multiplex PCR. The repertoire holds 220,000 or so clones, with approximately 85% as singletons. The sample was peripheral blood. The sequence came from a man in his fifties who had recovered from COVID-19. The chain uses TRBV6-4 and TRBJ2-3; the match to TRBD2 covers 8 bases. CDR3 loop: CASSDHASGGPDTQYF. The DNA for the CDR3 is TGTGCCAGCAGTGATCACGCATCGGGGGGGCCAGATACGCAGTATTTT.